This is a list of T cell receptor beta chains from one sample in a study of blood T cell repertoires in COVID-19. Repertoires were generated with immunoSEQ multiplex PCR, while TCRdb's copy carries only in-frame clones and drops some. The table records fewer than 200,000 clones, about 80% of them present only once. The sequenced sample consisted of PBMCs or T cells enriched from blood (not recorded which). The receptor source for this set is a man aged 50 or older who had recovered from COVID-19. CDR3s include the opening cysteine and the closing phenylalanine or tryptophan.

V: TRBV7-9
length: 17
CDR3: CASSSVGTGVSNQPQHF

V: TRBV6-5
length: 14
CDR3: CASSYSSGDSPLHF

V: TRBV9
length: 15
CDR3: CASSGSTGGGETQYF

V: TRBV18
length: 14
CDR3: CASSPRDSNEKLFF

V: TRBV15
length: 14
CDR3: CATSKNAGTGELFF

V: TRBV18
length: 13
CDR3: CASSPGEGYGYTF

V: TRBV4-1
length: 18
CDR3: CASSLPGHKNRNQETQYF

V: TRBV7-3
length: 13
CDR3: CASSLRRDTEAFF

V: TRBV9
length: 16
CDR3: CASSVEGQGAADTQYF

V: TRBV7-9
length: 14
CDR3: CASTSGNPNQPQHF

V: TRBV11-2
length: 15
CDR3: CASSLNRGLIYEQYF

V: TRBV9
length: 13
CDR3: CASSARGGETQYF

V: TRBV10-1
length: 15
CDR3: CASSERGGPSYEQYF

V: TRBV19
length: 13
CDR3: CASSIDRGQPQHF

V: TRBV5-1
length: 16
CDR3: CASSWTTDSGANVLTF

V: TRBV7-6
length: 12
CDR3: CASSLDGDTQYF

V: TRBV7-2
length: 12
CDR3: CASSARGGRQFF

V: TRBV27
length: 13
CDR3: CASSFLDRDGYTF

V: TRBV21-1
length: 16
CDR3: CASSKVCGLPWNEQFF

V: TRBV5-6
length: 14
CDR3: CASRPRHPVREQFF

V: TRBV30
length: 15
CDR3: CAWRSGGGRNTEAFF

V: TRBV10-3
length: 14
CDR3: CATRTSGETGELFF

V: TRBV28
length: 12
CDR3: CASSREWEKLFF

V: TRBV7-8
length: 14
CDR3: CASSLGGGHQPQHF

V: TRBV6-5
length: 14
CDR3: CAVLTDLNTGELFF

V: TRBV18
length: 15
CDR3: CASSPGRYSNQPQHF

V: TRBV5-4
length: 15
CDR3: CASSLAGRGSYEQYF

V: TRBV19
length: 16
CDR3: CASMSSGGGSYNEQFF

V: TRBV7-3
length: 14
CDR3: CASSLSGGARTQYF

V: TRBV5-1
length: 14
CDR3: CASSPQGSEGRLFF

V: TRBV3-1/TRBV3-2
length: 18
CDR3: CASSQAPGKGGFNQPQHF

V: TRBV5-8
length: 19
CDR3: CASSLVFAGRNSYNSPLHF

V: TRBV7-7
length: 16
CDR3: CASRKTSGGLTGELFF

V: TRBV11-2
length: 14
CDR3: CASSLGYSNQPQHF

V: TRBV6-5
length: 15
CDR3: CASSLAGAISYEQYF

V: TRBV5-1
length: 14
CDR3: CASSLDRGGETQYF

V: TRBV7-9
length: 14
CDR3: CASSEGQGRYGYTF

V: TRBV3-1/TRBV3-2
length: 16
CDR3: CASSPRVSPLNTEAFF

V: TRBV28
length: 19
CDR3: CASSDYFGQQRNSGNTIYF

V: TRBV12-3/TRBV12-4
length: 13
CDR3: CASRQQGRTEAFF

V: TRBV2
length: 13
CDR3: CASIPGEGYGYTF

V: TRBV7-9
length: 15
CDR3: CASSLPGGAYNEQFF

V: TRBV7-9
length: 16
CDR3: CASSLAKRDFNYGYTF

V: TRBV29-1
length: 12
CDR3: CSVAGQGYEQYF

V: TRBV2
length: 12
CDR3: CASSEQGSQAFF

V: TRBV28
length: 15
CDR3: CASSSGQGVAQPQHF

V: TRBV20-1
length: 12
CDR3: CSASLARETQYF

V: TRBV11-3
length: 16
CDR3: CALKGLRGSSGNTIYF

V: TRBV6-6
length: 15
CDR3: CASSLLRDRAYEQYF

V: TRBV10-1
length: 17
CDR3: CASSGTMTGKGIYEQYF

V: TRBV9
length: 15
CDR3: CASSVGLAVNNEQFF

V: TRBV7-8
length: 15
CDR3: CASSSEESSGNTIYF

V: TRBV2
length: 16
CDR3: CASSELGSGLNTEAFF

V: TRBV7-8
length: 16
CDR3: CASSLAQRLGNQPQHF

V: TRBV30
length: 14
CDR3: CAWSVGQGGQPQHF